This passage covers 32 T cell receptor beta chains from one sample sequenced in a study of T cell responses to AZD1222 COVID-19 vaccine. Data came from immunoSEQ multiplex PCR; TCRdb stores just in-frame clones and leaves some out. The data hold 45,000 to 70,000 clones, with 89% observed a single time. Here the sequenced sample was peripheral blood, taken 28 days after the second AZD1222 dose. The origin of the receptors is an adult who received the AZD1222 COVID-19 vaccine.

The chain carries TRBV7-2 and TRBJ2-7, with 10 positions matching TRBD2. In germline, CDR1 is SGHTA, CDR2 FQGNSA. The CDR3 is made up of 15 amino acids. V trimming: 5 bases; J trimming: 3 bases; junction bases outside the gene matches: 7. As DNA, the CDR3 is TGTGCCAGCAGCCCGGCCGGGACTAGCGTCTACGAGCAGTACTTC. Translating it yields CASSPAGTSVYEQYF. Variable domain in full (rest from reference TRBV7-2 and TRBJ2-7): GAGVSQSPSNKVTEKGKDVELRCDPISGHTALYWYRQSLGQGLEFLIYFQGNSAPDKSGLPSDRFSAERTGGSVSTLTIQRTQQEDSAVYLCASSPAGTSVYEQYFGPGTRLTVT.

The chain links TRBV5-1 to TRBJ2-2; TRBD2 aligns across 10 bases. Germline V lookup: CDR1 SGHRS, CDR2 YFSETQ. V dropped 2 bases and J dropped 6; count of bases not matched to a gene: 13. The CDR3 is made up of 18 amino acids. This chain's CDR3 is CASSFTASGSGSAGELFF. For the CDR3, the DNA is TGCGCCAGCAGCTTCACGGCTAGCGGGAGCGGATCGGCCGGGGAGCTGTTTTTT. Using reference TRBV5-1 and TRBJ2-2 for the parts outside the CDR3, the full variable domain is KAGVTQTPRYLIKTRGQQVTLSCSPISGHRSVSWYQQTPGQGLQFLFEYFSETQRNKGNFPGRFSGRQFSNSRSEMNVSTLELGDSALYLCASSFTASGSGSAGELFFGEGSRLTVL.

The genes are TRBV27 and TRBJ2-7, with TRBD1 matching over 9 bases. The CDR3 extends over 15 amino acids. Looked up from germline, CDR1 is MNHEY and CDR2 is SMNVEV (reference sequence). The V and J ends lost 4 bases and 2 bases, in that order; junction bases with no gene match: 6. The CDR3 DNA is TGTGCCAGCAGTTCCTTGACAGGGGGACCCTACGAGCAGTACTTC. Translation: CASSSLTGGPYEQYF.

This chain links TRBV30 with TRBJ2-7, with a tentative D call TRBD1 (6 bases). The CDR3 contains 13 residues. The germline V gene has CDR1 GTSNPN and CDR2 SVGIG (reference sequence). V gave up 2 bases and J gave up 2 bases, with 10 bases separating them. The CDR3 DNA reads TGTGCCTGGAGTACACAGGGAACCTACGAGCAGTACTTC. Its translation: CAWSTQGTYEQYF.

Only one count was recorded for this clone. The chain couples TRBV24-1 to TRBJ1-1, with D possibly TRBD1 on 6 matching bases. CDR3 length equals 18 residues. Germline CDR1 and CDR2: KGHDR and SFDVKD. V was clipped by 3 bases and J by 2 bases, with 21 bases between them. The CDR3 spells CATSDLRFSGGFNTEAFF. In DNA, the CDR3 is TGTGCCACCAGTGATCTTCGTTTTAGTGGGGGCTTCAACACTGAAGCTTTCTTT.

In nucleotides, the CDR3 is TGCGCCAGCAGCCAAAACTCCGAGGGCTACACCTTC. Its protein is CASSQNSEGYTF. The V and J genes are TRBV5-1 and TRBJ1-2; D call uncertain. Germline V gene data show CDR1 as SGHRS and CDR2 as YFSETQ. The CDR3 is 12 residues long. V dropped 4 bases and J dropped 8 bases, with 12 bases sitting between them.

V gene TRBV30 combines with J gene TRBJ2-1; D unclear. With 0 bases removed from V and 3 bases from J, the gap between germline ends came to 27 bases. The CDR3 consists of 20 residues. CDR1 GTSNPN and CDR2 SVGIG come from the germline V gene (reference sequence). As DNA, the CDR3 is TGTGCCTGGAGTGTAGGTCATTACCTCTCGAGCCCCGAGAACTACAATGAGCAGTTCTTC. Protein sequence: CAWSVGHYLSSPENYNEQFF. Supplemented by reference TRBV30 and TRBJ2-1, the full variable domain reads SQTIHQWPATLVQPVGSPLSLECTVEGTSNPNLYWYRQAAGRGLQLLFYSVGIGQISSEVPQNLSASRPQDRQFILSSKKLLLSDSGFYLCAWSVGHYLSSPENYNEQFFGPGTRLTVL.

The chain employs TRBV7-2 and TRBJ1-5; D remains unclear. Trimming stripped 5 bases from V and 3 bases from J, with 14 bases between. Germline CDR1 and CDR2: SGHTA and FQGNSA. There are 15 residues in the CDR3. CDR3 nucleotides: TGTGCCAGCAGCAGCCAGTCAGGTGACAATCAGCCCCAGCATTTT. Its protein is CASSSQSGDNQPQHF.

CDR3 in amino acids: CASSIFRGREETQYF. CDR3 DNA: TGTGCCAGTAGTATTTTTCGCGGGAGAGAAGAGACCCAGTACTTC. The chain recombines TRBV19 with TRBJ2-5; 7 nucleotides agree with TRBD2. J lost 3 bases, V lost 3 bases, and 7 bases had no gene match. This CDR3 is 15 amino acids long. Germline V lookup: CDR1 LNHDA, CDR2 SQIVND (reference sequence).

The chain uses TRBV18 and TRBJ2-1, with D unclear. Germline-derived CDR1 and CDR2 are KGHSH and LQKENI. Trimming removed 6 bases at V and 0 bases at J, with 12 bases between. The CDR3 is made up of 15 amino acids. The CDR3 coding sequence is TGTGCCAGCTCGCTTCAGTCCAGCTCCTACAATGAGCAGTTCTTC. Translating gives CASSLQSSSYNEQFF.

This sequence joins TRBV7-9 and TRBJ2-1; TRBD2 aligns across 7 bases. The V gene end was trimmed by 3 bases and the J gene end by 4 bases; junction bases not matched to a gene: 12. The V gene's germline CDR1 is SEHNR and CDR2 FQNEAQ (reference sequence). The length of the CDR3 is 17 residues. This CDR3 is CASSFGGMELRYNEQFF. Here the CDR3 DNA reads TGTGCCAGCAGCTTCGGGGGGATGGAGCTCAGATACAATGAGCAGTTCTTC. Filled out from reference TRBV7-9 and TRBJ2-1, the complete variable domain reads DTGVSQNPRHKITKRGQNVTFRCDPISEHNRLYWYRQTLGQGPEFLTYFQNEAQLEKSRLLSDRFSAERPKGSFSTLEIQRTEQGDSAMYLCASSFGGMELRYNEQFFGPGTRLTVL.

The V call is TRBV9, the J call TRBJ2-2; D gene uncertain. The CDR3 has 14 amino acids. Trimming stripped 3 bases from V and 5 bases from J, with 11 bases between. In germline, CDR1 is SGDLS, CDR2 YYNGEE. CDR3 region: CASSELPRTGELFF. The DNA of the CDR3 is TGTGCCAGCAGCGAGCTACCCAGAACCGGGGAGCTGTTTTTT.

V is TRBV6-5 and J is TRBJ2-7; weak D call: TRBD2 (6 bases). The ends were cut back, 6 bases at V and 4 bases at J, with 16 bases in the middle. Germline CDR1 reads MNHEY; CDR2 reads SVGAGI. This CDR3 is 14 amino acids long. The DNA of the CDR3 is TGTGCCAGCAGCCGGGACTTTCTTTCTTACGAGCAGTACTTC. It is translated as CASSRDFLSYEQYF.

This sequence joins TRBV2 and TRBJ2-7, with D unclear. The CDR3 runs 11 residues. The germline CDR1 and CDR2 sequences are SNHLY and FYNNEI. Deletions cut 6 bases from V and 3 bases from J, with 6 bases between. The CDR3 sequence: CASRQYYEQYF. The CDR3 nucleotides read TGTGCCAGCAGACAGTACTACGAGCAGTACTTC.

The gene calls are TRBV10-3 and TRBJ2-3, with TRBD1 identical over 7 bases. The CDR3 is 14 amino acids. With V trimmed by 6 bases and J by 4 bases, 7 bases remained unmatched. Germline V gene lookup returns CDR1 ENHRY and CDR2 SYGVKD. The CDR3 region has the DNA TGTGCCATCAGATCCGGGACAGTTGCAGATACGCAGTATTTT. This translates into CAIRSGTVADTQYF.

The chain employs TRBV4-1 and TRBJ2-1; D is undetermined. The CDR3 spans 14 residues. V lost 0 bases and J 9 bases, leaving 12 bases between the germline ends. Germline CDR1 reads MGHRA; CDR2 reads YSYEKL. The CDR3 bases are TGCGCCAGCAGCCAAGATCCCCTGCACCCTGAGCAGTTCTTC. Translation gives CASSQDPLHPEQFF.

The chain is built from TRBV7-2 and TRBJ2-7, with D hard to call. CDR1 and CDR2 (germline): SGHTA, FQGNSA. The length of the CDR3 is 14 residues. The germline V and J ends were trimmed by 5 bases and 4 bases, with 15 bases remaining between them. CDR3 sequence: CASSRAAPTYEQYF. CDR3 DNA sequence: TGTGCCAGCAGCCGTGCGGCCCCCACGTACGAGCAGTACTTC.

The CDR3 protein is CASSLEGTRGNEQFF. Here the CDR3 DNA reads TGTGCCAGCAGCTTGGAAGGGACGCGCGGCAATGAGCAGTTCTTC. J is TRBJ2-1 and V is TRBV5-4; the D gene could be TRBD1 or TRBD2 (5 bases each). With 0 bases removed from V and 6 bases from J, the gap between germline ends came to 13 bases. The length of the CDR3 is 15 residues. Looked up from germline, CDR1 is SGHNT and CDR2 is YYREEE (reference sequence).

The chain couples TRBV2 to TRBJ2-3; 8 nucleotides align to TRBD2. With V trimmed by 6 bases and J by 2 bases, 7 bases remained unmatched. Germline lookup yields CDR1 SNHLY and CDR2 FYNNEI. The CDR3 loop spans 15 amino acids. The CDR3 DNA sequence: TGTGCCAGCAGACGAAGCGGGAGCGACACAGATACGCAGTATTTT. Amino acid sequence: CASRRSGSDTDTQYF. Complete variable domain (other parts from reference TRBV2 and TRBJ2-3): EPEVTQTPSHQVTQMGQEVILRCVPISNHLYFYWYRQILGQKVEFLVSFYNNEISEKSEIFDDQFSVERPDGSNFTLKIRSTKLEDSAMYFCASRRSGSDTDTQYFGPGTRLTVL.

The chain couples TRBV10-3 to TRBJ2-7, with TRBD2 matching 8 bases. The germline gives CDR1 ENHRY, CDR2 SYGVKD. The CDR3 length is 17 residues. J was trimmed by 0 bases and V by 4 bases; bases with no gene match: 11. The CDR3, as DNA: TGTGCCATCAGTGGGGGACTAGTCCCAGGGAGCTCCTACGAGCAGTACTTC. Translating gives CAISGGLVPGSSYEQYF.

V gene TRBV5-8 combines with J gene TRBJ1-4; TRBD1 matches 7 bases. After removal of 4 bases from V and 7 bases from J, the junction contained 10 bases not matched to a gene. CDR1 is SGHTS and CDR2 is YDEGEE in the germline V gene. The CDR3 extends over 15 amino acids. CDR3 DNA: TGTGCCAGCAGCCCGGACAGGCCACGGGGTGAAAAACTGTTTTTT. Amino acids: CASSPDRPRGEKLFF.

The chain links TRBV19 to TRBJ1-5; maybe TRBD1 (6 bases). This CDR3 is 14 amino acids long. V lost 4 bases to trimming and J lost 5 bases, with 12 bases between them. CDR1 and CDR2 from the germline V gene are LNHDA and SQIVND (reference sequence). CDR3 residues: CASSTIGGDQPQHF. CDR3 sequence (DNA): TGTGCCAGTAGTACAATAGGGGGAGATCAGCCCCAGCATTTT. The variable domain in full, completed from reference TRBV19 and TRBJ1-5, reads DGGITQSPKYLFRKEGQNVTLSCEQNLNHDAMYWYRQDPGQGLRLIYYSQIVNDFQKGDIAEGYSVSREKKESFPLTVTSAQKNPTAFYLCASSTIGGDQPQHFGDGTRLSIL.

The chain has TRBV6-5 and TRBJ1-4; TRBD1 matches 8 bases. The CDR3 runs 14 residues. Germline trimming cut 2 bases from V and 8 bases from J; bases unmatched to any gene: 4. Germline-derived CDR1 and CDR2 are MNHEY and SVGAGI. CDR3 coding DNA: TGTGCCAGCAGTTACGACAGGGGTTGGGAAAAACTGTTTTTT. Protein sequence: CASSYDRGWEKLFF.

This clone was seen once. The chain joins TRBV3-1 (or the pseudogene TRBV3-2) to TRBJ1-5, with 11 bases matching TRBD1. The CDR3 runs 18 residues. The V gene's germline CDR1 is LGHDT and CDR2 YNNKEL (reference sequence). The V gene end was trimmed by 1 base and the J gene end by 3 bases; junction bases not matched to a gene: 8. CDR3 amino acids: CASSQVGTGGWDNQPQHF. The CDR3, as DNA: TGTGCCAGCAGCCAAGTGGGGACAGGGGGTTGGGACAATCAGCCCCAGCATTTT.

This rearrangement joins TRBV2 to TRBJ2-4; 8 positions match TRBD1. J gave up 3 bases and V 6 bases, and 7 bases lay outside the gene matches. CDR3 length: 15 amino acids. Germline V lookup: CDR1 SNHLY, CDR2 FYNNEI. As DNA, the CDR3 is TGTGCCAGCAGGACGGACAGGGCGAGCAAAAACATTCAGTACTTC. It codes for CASRTDRASKNIQYF.

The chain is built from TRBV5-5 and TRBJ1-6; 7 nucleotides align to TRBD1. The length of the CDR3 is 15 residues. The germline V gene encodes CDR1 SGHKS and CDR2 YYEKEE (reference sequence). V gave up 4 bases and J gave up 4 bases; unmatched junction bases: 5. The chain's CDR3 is CASSPGTVYNSPLHF. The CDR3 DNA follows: TGTGCCAGCAGCCCGGGGACAGTATATAATTCACCCCTCCACTTT.

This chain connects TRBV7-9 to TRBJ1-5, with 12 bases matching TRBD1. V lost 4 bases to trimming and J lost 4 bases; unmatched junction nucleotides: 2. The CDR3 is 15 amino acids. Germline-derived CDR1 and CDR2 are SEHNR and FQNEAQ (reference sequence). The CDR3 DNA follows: TGTGCCAGCAGCTCGGGACAGGGGGCTAATCAGCCCCAGCATTTT. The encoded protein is CASSSGQGANQPQHF. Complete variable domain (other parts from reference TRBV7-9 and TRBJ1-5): DTGVSQNPRHKITKRGQNVTFRCDPISEHNRLYWYRQTLGQGPEFLTYFQNEAQLEKSRLLSDRFSAERPKGSFSTLEIQRTEQGDSAMYLCASSSGQGANQPQHFGDGTRLSIL.

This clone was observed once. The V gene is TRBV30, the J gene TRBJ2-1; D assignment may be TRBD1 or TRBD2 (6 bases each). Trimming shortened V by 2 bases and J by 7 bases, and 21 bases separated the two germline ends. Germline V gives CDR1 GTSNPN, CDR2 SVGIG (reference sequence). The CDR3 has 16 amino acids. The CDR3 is CAWSTLPATGRNEQFF. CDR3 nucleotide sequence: TGTGCCTGGAGTACCCTTCCGGCCACAGGGAGGAATGAGCAGTTCTTC.

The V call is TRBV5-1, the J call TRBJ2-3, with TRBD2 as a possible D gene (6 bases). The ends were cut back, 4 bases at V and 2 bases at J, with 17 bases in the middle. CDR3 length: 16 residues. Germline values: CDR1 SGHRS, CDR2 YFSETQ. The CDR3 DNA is TGCGCCAGCAGCATTGGAGGGTCCACGTTCACAGATACGCAGTATTTT. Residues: CASSIGGSTFTDTQYF.

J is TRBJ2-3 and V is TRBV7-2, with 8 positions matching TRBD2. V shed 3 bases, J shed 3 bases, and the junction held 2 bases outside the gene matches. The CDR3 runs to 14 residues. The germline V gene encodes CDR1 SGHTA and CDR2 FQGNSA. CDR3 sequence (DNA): TGTGCCAGCAGCTTGGGCGGGAGGACAGATACGCAGTATTTT. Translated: CASSLGGRTDTQYF.

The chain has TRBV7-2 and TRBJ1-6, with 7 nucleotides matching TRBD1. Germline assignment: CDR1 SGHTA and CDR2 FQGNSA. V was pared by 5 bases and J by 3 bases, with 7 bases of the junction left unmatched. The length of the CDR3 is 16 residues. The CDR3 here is CASSAQGMGYNSPLHF. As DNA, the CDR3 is TGTGCCAGCAGCGCACAGGGGATGGGCTATAATTCACCCCTCCACTTT.

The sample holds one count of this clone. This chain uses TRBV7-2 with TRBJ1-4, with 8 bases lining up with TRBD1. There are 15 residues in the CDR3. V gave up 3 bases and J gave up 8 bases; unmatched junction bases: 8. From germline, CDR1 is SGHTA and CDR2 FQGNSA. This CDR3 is CASSLRTGKIEKLFF. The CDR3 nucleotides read TGTGCCAGCAGCTTGAGGACAGGGAAGATCGAAAAACTGTTTTTT.